The clone carrying this TCR beta chain has at least ten counts. Its specificity is not known. Donor samples were obtained from healthy Caucasian individuals from Russia, aged 6 to 90. Per the germline V gene, CDR1 is SGHTA and CDR2 is FQGNSA. This CDR3 has 14 residues. Trimming stripped 6 bases from V and 1 base from J, with 13 bases between. The sample comes from a study of blood T cells in healthy people across ages. The wider study: Capturing about one barcoded beta molecule per two T cells was achieved by template switching. Findings and limits, study-wide: The lack of PBMC sorting stopped any conclusive naive versus antigen-experienced comparison. Per million T cells, TCR beta diversity dropped roughly linearly as age increased.

Alongside a J-beta primer mix, a sample-barcoded 5' primer served in a second PCR lasting roughly 7 to 11 cycles. TCRdb fed the 5' RACE reads into MiXCR, producing one record per CDR3 protein. Among roughly 680,000 distinct CDR3 sequences, 52% were seen once, and the ten largest hold about 13%. The sample comprised blood. The TCR was taken from an elderly woman in good health. V usage is TRBV7-2 and J usage is TRBJ2-7; D is possibly TRBD1 (5 bases). Here the CDR3 DNA reads TGTGCCAGCAGTATGATCAGGGATTCCTACGAGCAGTACTTC. This codes for CASSMIRDSYEQYF. The variable domain in full, completed from reference TRBV7-2 and TRBJ2-7, reads GAGVSQSPSNKVTEKGKDVELRCDPISGHTALYWYRQSLGQGLEFLIYFQGNSAPDKSGLPSDRFSAERTGGSVSTLTIQRTQQEDSAVYLCASSMIRDSYEQYFGPGTRLTVT.